One sample yielded the 32 T cell receptor beta chains listed below, sequenced in a study of post-analysis software for immune sequencing data. Study findings and constraints: A few TRBV segments, TRBV5-6, TRBV5-1 and TRBV20-1 among them, were found more frequent in patients than controls.

No antigens are known for them. TCR beta cDNA libraries included unique molecular identifiers. MiXCR was run by TCRdb on the PCR reads, yielding one entry per CDR3 protein. The data contain about 430,000 distinct CDR3 sequences, approximately 38% of them singletons. Sequencing was carried out using blood. These receptors were obtained from a girl aged 2 to 10 with multiple sclerosis.

The chain is built from TRBV7-2 and TRBJ2-5; D gene unclear. V lost 6 bases to trimming and J lost 5 bases, with 19 bases between them. Germline V gene sequence: CDR1 SGHTA, CDR2 FQGNSA. The CDR3 runs 15 residues. The CDR3 coding sequence is TGTGCCAGCAGACCAAGGGCTAGTCCCCGGGAGACCCAGTACTTC. As protein: CASRPRASPRETQYF.

The V and J genes are TRBV7-3 and TRBJ2-7, with 7 bases lining up with TRBD2. This CDR3 is built from 15 residues. V shed 4 bases, J shed 0 bases, and the junction held 6 bases outside the gene matches. CDR1 is SGHTA, CDR2 FQGTGA, per germline. The chain's CDR3 is CASSYPSGYSYEQYF. DNA of the CDR3: TGTGCCAGCAGCTACCCTAGCGGTTACTCCTACGAGCAGTACTTC.

This rearrangement joins TRBV20-1 to TRBJ2-7; 7 bases line up with TRBD1. CDR1 is DFQATT and CDR2 is SNEGSKA in the germline V gene (reference sequence). The CDR3 length is 12 residues. DNA of the CDR3: TGCAGGGCTCTACAGGGGCCCTACGAGCAGTACTTC. Its protein product is CRALQGPYEQYF.

The chain combines TRBV6-5 with TRBJ2-5; D unresolved. Germline CDR1 and CDR2: MNHEY and SVGAGI. The germline V and J ends were trimmed by 5 bases and 5 bases, with 12 bases remaining between them. This CDR3 comprises 13 residues. Here the CDR3 reads CASSGLLGETQYF. The CDR3 DNA is TGTGCCAGCAGTGGTTTACTTGGGGAGACCCAGTACTTC.

This clonotype has a handful of counts. The chain carries TRBV7-9 and TRBJ2-7, with 7 bases fitting TRBD1. With 4 bases clipped from V and 0 bases from J, the junction kept 12 bases outside the gene matches. Germline loops: CDR1 SEHNR, CDR2 FQNEAQ (reference sequence). There are 17 residues in the CDR3. The CDR3 loop reads CASSYSQGTVVSYEQYF. The DNA for the CDR3 is TGTGCCAGCAGCTATTCTCAAGGGACAGTGGTCTCCTACGAGCAGTACTTC.

This clonotype was recorded a few times. J is TRBJ1-1 and V is TRBV6-6; no definite D call. The germline V gene encodes CDR1 MNHNY and CDR2 SVGAGI (reference sequence). Trimming took off 4 bases at V and 8 bases at J, with 11 bases between the two ends. The CDR3 totals 12 residues. This CDR3 reads CASSWAGKEAFF. The CDR3 DNA reads TGTGCCAGCAGTTGGGCGGGAAAAGAAGCTTTCTTT.

This clonotype has only a few counts. The J gene is TRBJ2-3, the V gene TRBV3-1; 7 bases align to TRBD2. Trimming at V came to 5 bases and at J to 2 bases, leaving 16 bases not matched to a gene. CDR1 and CDR2 from the germline V gene are LGHDT and YNNKEL (reference sequence). The CDR3 consists of 18 residues. CDR3 in DNA: TGTGCCAGCAGCGCGAGATGGGGCGCGGGGGTTGTCACAGATACGCAGTATTTT. Amino acid sequence: CASSARWGAGVVTDTQYF.

The V call is TRBV3-1, the J call TRBJ1-2; 9 bases line up with TRBD1. The CDR3 sequence is 16 residues long. Per the germline V gene, CDR1 is LGHDT and CDR2 is YNNKEL (reference sequence). With 0 bases clipped from V and 8 bases from J, the junction kept 10 bases outside the gene matches. CDR3 in amino acids: CASSQEWTGEVGGYTF. The CDR3 nucleotides read TGTGCCAGCAGCCAAGAATGGACAGGGGAAGTTGGAGGCTACACCTTC.

The rearrangement joins TRBV20-1 to TRBJ2-7, with 12 bases aligning to TRBD2. Germline lookup yields CDR1 DFQATT and CDR2 SNEGSKA (reference sequence). This CDR3 has 15 residues. V lost 0 bases and J lost 5; bases outside the gene matches: 5. The CDR3 spells CSARDPSGRGHEQYF. CDR3 nucleotide sequence: TGCAGTGCTAGAGACCCTAGCGGGAGGGGCCACGAGCAGTACTTC.

This clonotype was counted only a few times. The chain joins TRBV28 to TRBJ2-1; 8 bases match TRBD2. This CDR3 has 14 residues. The V gene end was trimmed by 8 bases and the J gene end by 3 bases; junction bases not matched to a gene: 6. Germline loops: CDR1 MDHEN, CDR2 SYDVKM. The CDR3 coding sequence is TGTGCCAGCGACCTAGCGGGCAACTACAATGAGCAGTTCTTC. Translating it yields CASDLAGNYNEQFF.

This clonotype showed up just a few times. The chain uses TRBV2 and TRBJ2-5, with 8 bases matching TRBD2. V gave up 9 bases and J gave up 5 bases; unmatched junction bases: 14. The CDR3 spans 15 residues. Germline values: CDR1 SNHLY, CDR2 FYNNEI. In DNA, the CDR3 is TGTGCCAGTCTACGGGAGGGCCTTAGGAAGGAGACCCAGTACTTC. Its translation is CASLREGLRKETQYF. Full variable domain (remainder filled in from reference TRBV2 and TRBJ2-5): EPEVTQTPSHQVTQMGQEVILRCVPISNHLYFYWYRQILGQKVEFLVSFYNNEISEKSEIFDDQFSVERPDGSNFTLKIRSTKLEDSAMYFCASLREGLRKETQYFGPGTRLLVL.

This clonotype was seen a handful of times. The chain combines TRBV3-1 with TRBJ2-5, with 9 bases fitting TRBD2. The trim removed 6 bases at V and 8 bases at J, leaving 10 bases unmatched. This CDR3 has 14 residues. The germline V gene encodes CDR1 LGHDT and CDR2 YNNKEL (reference sequence). The CDR3 is CASRPTSGWGTQYF. DNA of the CDR3: TGTGCCAGCAGACCCACTAGCGGGTGGGGTACCCAGTACTTC.

The genes are TRBV7-9 and TRBJ2-1; 7 positions agree with TRBD1. Germline CDR1 SEHNR, CDR2 FQNEAQ (reference sequence). V lost 6 bases, J lost 6 bases, and 8 bases stayed unmatched. The CDR3 is 14 amino acids. Here the CDR3 reads CASSLTGEPNEQFF. CDR3 coding DNA: TGTGCCAGCAGTCTAACAGGGGAGCCCAATGAGCAGTTCTTC.

This chain uses TRBV14 with TRBJ2-7, with TRBD1 matching 8 bases. From germline, CDR1 is SGHDN and CDR2 FVKESK. J gave up 6 bases and V 6 bases, and 4 bases lay outside the gene matches. The CDR3 loop spans 12 amino acids. The CDR3 reads CASRRDRGEQYF. As DNA, the CDR3 is TGTGCCAGCAGACGCGACAGGGGCGAGCAGTACTTC.

This clonotype was recorded a few times. The V gene is TRBV7-3, the J gene TRBJ2-1; TRBD2 aligns across 13 bases. Looked up from germline, CDR1 is SGHTA and CDR2 is FQGTGA. After removal of 6 bases from V and 7 bases from J, the junction contained 12 bases not matched to a gene. The CDR3 sequence is 17 residues long. The CDR3 loop reads CASRHTKGLAGRNEQFF. For the CDR3, the DNA is TGTGCCAGCAGACATACAAAGGGACTAGCGGGAAGAAATGAGCAGTTCTTC. The full variable domain, with the rest looked up from reference TRBV7-3 and TRBJ2-1, is GAGVSQTPSNKVTEKGKYVELRCDPISGHTALYWYRQSLGQGPEFLIYFQGTGAADDSGLPNDRFFAVRPEGSVSTLKIQRTERGDSAVYLCASRHTKGLAGRNEQFFGPGTRLTVL.

This clonotype was seen a few times. The chain combines TRBV7-6 with TRBJ2-5, with D hard to call. V was cut by 1 base and J by 0 bases, with 6 bases left in between. Germline CDR1 and CDR2: SGHVS and FNYEAQ. The CDR3 has 14 amino acids. Here the CDR3 reads CASSLVGYQETQYF. The CDR3 coding sequence is TGTGCCAGCAGCTTAGTGGGCTACCAAGAGACCCAGTACTTC. The full variable domain, its missing parts supplied by reference TRBV7-6 and TRBJ2-5, is GAGVSQSPRYKVTKRGQDVALRCDPISGHVSLYWYRQALGQGPEFLTYFNYEAQQDKSGLPNDRFSAERPEGSISTLTIQRTEQRDSAMYRCASSLVGYQETQYFGPGTRLLVL.

V is TRBV4-1 and J is TRBJ2-1; D unclear. Germline V gene data show CDR1 as MGHRA and CDR2 as YSYEKL. Trimming cost V 2 bases and J 0 bases, with 14 bases left between them. This CDR3 is built from 17 residues. The CDR3 DNA is TGCGCCAGCAGCCAACCCGGACGGTTGAGCTCCTACAATGAGCAGTTCTTC. Translated: CASSQPGRLSSYNEQFF.

This chain connects TRBV7-2 to TRBJ2-7; D ambiguous. V was cut by 6 bases and J by 0 bases, with 6 bases left in between. The CDR3 is 12 amino acids. Germline V CDR1 and CDR2: SGHTA, FQGNSA. The CDR3 DNA follows: TGTGCCAGCAGACTCAGCTCCTACGAGCAGTACTTC. Residues: CASRLSSYEQYF.

The chain recombines TRBV20-1 with TRBJ1-2; possibly TRBD1 for D (5 bases). The CDR3 covers 14 residues. CDR1 DFQATT and CDR2 SNEGSKA come from the germline V gene (reference sequence). Between the trimmed V and J ends, which lost 3 bases and 2 bases, there was a span of 13 bases. CDR3 DNA: TGCAGTGCTAGCAAGGACGGACAAAACTATGGCTACACCTTC. Its translation: CSASKDGQNYGYTF.

The genes are TRBV12-3 or TRBV12-4 and TRBJ1-5; D possibly corresponds to TRBD1 (6 bases). V was cut by 2 bases and J by 1 base, with 18 bases left in between. This CDR3 comprises 18 residues. The CDR3 DNA sequence: TGTGCCAGCAGTTTAAGAAAGGGGGTGCGAGAAAGCAATCAGCCCCAGCATTTT. Protein: CASSLRKGVRESNQPQHF.

This clonotype showed up just a few times. This chain links TRBV25-1 with TRBJ2-1; D call uncertain. In germline, CDR1 is MGHDK, CDR2 SYGVNS. The germline V and J ends were trimmed by 6 bases and 5 bases, with 11 bases remaining between them. The CDR3 runs 13 residues. The CDR3 DNA sequence: TGTGCCAGCAGCCCCAAAATCAACAATGAGCAGTTCTTC. Encoded protein: CASSPKINNEQFF.

The chain employs TRBV14 and TRBJ1-2, with D maybe TRBD1 (6 bases). The CDR3 sequence is 19 residues long. Trimming removed 0 bases at V and 5 bases at J, with 25 bases between. Per the germline V gene, CDR1 is SGHDN and CDR2 is FVKESK. The CDR3 coding sequence is TGTGCCAGCAGCCAAGATCGCAGCACGTACGGGGGGCTTGGGTATGGCTACACCTTC. Protein: CASSQDRSTYGGLGYGYTF. Combining the CDR3 with reference TRBV14 and TRBJ1-2 gives the whole variable domain EAGVTQFPSHSVIEKGQTVTLRCDPISGHDNLYWYRRVMGKEIKFLLHFVKESKQDESGMPNNRFLAERTGGTYSTLKVQPAELEDSGVYFCASSQDRSTYGGLGYGYTFGSGTRLTVV.

V is TRBV15 and J is TRBJ2-5, with 8 bases identical to TRBD2. Per the germline V gene, CDR1 is LNHNV and CDR2 is YYDKDF (reference sequence). The CDR3 runs 18 residues. J lost 2 bases, V lost 0 bases, and 11 bases had no gene match. This CDR3 is CATSRDPATSGQQETQYF. For the CDR3, the DNA is TGTGCCACCAGCAGAGATCCTGCTACTAGCGGACAACAAGAGACCCAGTACTTC. Complete variable domain (other parts from reference TRBV15 and TRBJ2-5): DAMVIQNPRYQVTQFGKPVTLSCSQTLNHNVMYWYQQKSSQAPKLLFHYYDKDFNNEADTPDNFQSRRPNTSFCFLDIRSPGLGDTAMYLCATSRDPATSGQQETQYFGPGTRLLVL.

V is TRBV3-1 and J is TRBJ2-5, with no clear D. Germline CDR1 and CDR2: LGHDT and YNNKEL (reference sequence). The V and J ends lost 4 bases and 5 bases respectively, with 8 bases between them. The CDR3 spans 12 residues. The CDR3 loop is CASSPLSETQYF. For the CDR3, the DNA is TGTGCCAGCAGCCCATTATCGGAGACCCAGTACTTC.

The chain carries TRBV25-1 and TRBJ1-1; no reliable D call. V was pared by 4 bases and J by 1 base, with 16 bases between. There are 16 residues in the CDR3. The germline gives CDR1 MGHDK, CDR2 SYGVNS. CDR3 sequence: CASSGPGWATNTEAFF. Written as DNA, the CDR3 is TGTGCCAGCAGTGGACCCGGTTGGGCTACGAACACTGAAGCTTTCTTT.

This clonotype occurred once. This clone may be a read error of a much larger clone one base away. The chain couples TRBV12-3 or TRBV12-4 to TRBJ2-5; perhaps D is TRBD1 or TRBD2 (6 bases each). This CDR3 region has 17 residues. CDR3 sequence reads: CAGSGGRLVTQQETQYF. The CDR3 coding sequence is TGTGCCGGCAGTGGGGGCCGACTAGTCACACAACAAGAGACCCAGTACTTC.

This clonotype has only a few counts. The chain is built from TRBV29-1 and TRBJ2-3, with D maybe TRBD2 (5 bases). The CDR3 loop spans 16 amino acids. The V and J ends lost 4 bases and 4 bases respectively, with 21 bases between them. CDR1 SQVTM and CDR2 ANQGSEA come from the germline V gene. This chain's CDR3 is CSVVGLILSSPDTQYF. The CDR3 coding sequence is TGCAGCGTTGTAGGACTGATCCTAAGCAGCCCAGATACGCAGTATTTT.

J is TRBJ1-5 and V is TRBV11-2; a possible D gene is TRBD1 (5 bases). This CDR3 has 14 residues. V was trimmed by 6 bases and J by 5 bases, leaving 14 bases between them. Germline V CDR1 and CDR2: SGHAT, FQNNGV. CDR3 sequence: CASRKEGFDQPQHF. The DNA of the CDR3 is TGTGCCAGCAGGAAAGAGGGGTTCGATCAGCCCCAGCATTTT.

The rearrangement joins TRBV20-1 to TRBJ1-1; D is perhaps TRBD1 (5 bases). Germline lookup yields CDR1 DFQATT and CDR2 SNEGSKA (reference sequence). The CDR3 loop spans 16 amino acids. The CDR3 spells CSPRGAGPAMNTEAFF. The CDR3 region has the DNA TGCAGCCCAAGAGGAGCGGGACCTGCGATGAACACTGAAGCTTTCTTT.

The chain uses TRBV6-5 and TRBJ2-4, with no clear D. The DNA end lines up better with TRBJ2-7; the J call may be wrong. Per germline, CDR1 MNHEY and CDR2 SVGAGI. The CDR3 is made up of 14 amino acids. Here the CDR3 DNA reads TGTGCCAGCAGTTACTCGCGGTCAGGCTACGAGCAGTACTTC. Translated, it gives CASSYSRSGYEQYF.

For this clonotype: An end of the junction differs from the germline gene, which may be a read error. V is TRBV20-1 and J is TRBJ2-3, with 8 bases that match TRBD2. Germline CDR1 DFQATT, CDR2 SNEGSKA (reference sequence). The CDR3 sequence is 17 residues long. The CDR3 region has the DNA TGCAGTGCTAGAGACAACCTTAGCGGGACGCTCACAGGTACGCAGTATTTT. Translated: CSARDNLSGTLTGTQYF.

The chain recombines TRBV29-1 with TRBJ2-7; a possible D gene is TRBD1 (6 bases). Per the germline V gene, CDR1 is SQVTM and CDR2 is ANQGSEA. The CDR3 is 13 amino acids. Between the trimmed V and J ends, which lost 3 bases and 4 bases, there was a span of 13 bases. The CDR3 region is CSVEDRGTYEQYF. The DNA of the CDR3 is TGCAGCGTTGAGGACAGAGGAACTTACGAGCAGTACTTC.